This TCR beta chain was sequenced during a study of siplizumab effects on memory and regulatory T cells. Study conclusions and caveats: The alloresponse seemed to draw substantially on naive T cells, which appeared more diverse than memory cells. The authors mapped only a minor fraction of alloreactive clones to unstimulated subsets. Mappable alloreactive CD4+ clones averaged approximately 69% Treg-derived with siplizumab versus about 25% in controls.

The V gene lost 6 bases and the J gene lost 7 bases, with 12 bases spanning the gap. This CDR3 is 11 amino acids long. The germline gives CDR1 DFQATT, CDR2 SNEGSKA (reference sequence). Concerning this clone: Its antigen is undetermined.

Using immunoSEQ multiplex PCR, the repertoire was profiled, and TCRdb retains in-frame clones only, with some absent. In the table there are fewer than 100,000 clones, about 93% of which are singletons. This TCR derives from a human donor in good health. The sequenced sample was non-Treg CD4+ T cells sorted from blood. The V gene is TRBV20-1, the J gene TRBJ1-2; D uncertain. The CDR3 region is CSAPAGSGYTF. The CDR3 bases are TGCAGTGCGCCCGCGGGATCTGGCTACACCTTC.